One and the same sample provided the 5 T cell receptor beta chains below, sequenced in a study of spatial heterogeneity in lung cancer. One entry per CDR3 protein, called by TCRdb with MiXCR from the 5' RACE reads. The sample contains some 8,000 distinct CDR3 sequences, about 5% of which appear only once. Time point in this sample: sample taken at primary tumor resection. Extraction of whole RNA from tumor, nontumor lung or frozen PBMC preceded unsorted sequencing. The material sequenced was PBMCs, taken at surgery. The receptors stem from a male donor with early-stage non-small cell lung cancer.

This clonotype was detected ten times or more. The V and J genes are TRBV7-2 and TRBJ2-7; 9 bases align to TRBD1. Trimming took 5 bases from V and 3 from J; bases not matched to a gene: 17. There are 18 residues in the CDR3. Germline V gene sequence: CDR1 SGHTA, CDR2 FQGNSA. The CDR3 protein is CASSLSGRTGDRFYEQYF. CDR3 DNA: TGTGCCAGCAGCCTCTCCGGACGGACAGGGGATAGGTTCTACGAGCAGTACTTC.

This clonotype was seen ten or more times. The chain combines TRBV30 with TRBJ2-7, with D perhaps matching TRBD2 (5 bases). Germline CDR1 GTSNPN, CDR2 SVGIG (reference sequence). Trimming pared 4 bases from V and 0 bases from J, leaving 13 bases between. The CDR3 extends over 14 amino acids. CDR3 coding DNA: TGTGCCTGGAAAGGAACTAGAGTCTCCTACGAGCAGTACTTC. The encoded protein is CAWKGTRVSYEQYF.

This clonotype has ten or more counts. The chain couples TRBV23-1 to TRBJ1-5, with D possibly being TRBD1 (5 bases). TRBV23-1 is annotated as an ORF whose role is uncertain. Trimming shortened V by 4 bases and J by 1 base, and 11 bases separated the two germline ends. CDR3 length: 15 residues. CDR3 loop: CASSPKRGSNQPQHF. CDR3 nucleotide sequence: TGCGCCAGCAGTCCGAAAAGGGGAAGCAATCAGCCCCAGCATTTT.

By share of the sample, this clonotype is medium-sized (0.01 to 0.1%). The CDR3 sequence: CASSDRAVAKNIQYF. The CDR3 region has the DNA TGCGCCAGCAGCGACAGGGCCGTAGCCAAAAACATTCAGTACTTC. This chain connects TRBV10-2 to TRBJ2-4, with 7 bases lining up with TRBD1. Germline assignment: CDR1 WSHSY and CDR2 SAAADI. J lost 0 bases, V lost 6 bases, and 5 bases had no gene match. This CDR3 region has 15 residues.

This clonotype has at least ten counts. The chain recombines TRBV2 with TRBJ1-3; D is unclear. With 3 bases removed from V and 0 bases from J, the gap between germline ends came to 12 bases. CDR1 and CDR2 from the germline V gene are SNHLY and FYNNEI. This CDR3 region has 16 residues. The CDR3: CASSELYGSSGNTIYF. CDR3 DNA sequence: TGTGCCAGCAGTGAGCTCTATGGGAGCTCTGGAAACACCATATATTTT. Full variable domain (rest looked up from reference TRBV2 and TRBJ1-3): EPEVTQTPSHQVTQMGQEVILRCVPISNHLYFYWYRQILGQKVEFLVSFYNNEISEKSEIFDDQFSVERPDGSNFTLKIRSTKLEDSAMYFCASSELYGSSGNTIYFGEGSWLTVV.